This T cell receptor beta chain was obtained from a study of OX40 agonist ivuxolimab in advanced cancers. In the study overall: Patients assigned to dose escalation were diagnosed with hepatocellular carcinoma, melanoma, renal cell or head and neck cancer.

TCRdb's copy holds only in-frame clones and misses some; the assay was immunoSEQ multiplex PCR. The profile shows approximately 10,000 clones, around nine tenths of them singletons. Blood sampling was done at baseline, cycle 4 day 1, and cycle 7 day 1. V shed 0 bases, J shed 5 bases, and the junction held 6 bases outside the gene matches. The CDR3 contains 16 residues. From germline, CDR1 is MNHNS and CDR2 SASEGT. The specimen was CD4+ or CD8+ T cells sorted from blood, collected in a trial of the OX40 agonist ivuxolimab. This clonotype originated in an adult with an advanced solid tumor such as melanoma, head and neck, liver or kidney cancer. This chain connects TRBV6-1 to TRBJ2-1, with 8 bases aligning to TRBD2. The CDR3 here is CASSEAAGGGNNEQFF. CDR3 in DNA: TGTGCCAGCAGTGAAGCTGCGGGAGGAGGCAACAATGAGCAGTTCTTC.